These 25 T cell receptor beta chains share one sample of origin, sequenced in a study of shared clonotypes between healthy human individuals. Profiled with immunoSEQ multiplex PCR; TCRdb holds only in-frame clones, not every one. The data contain 2 million to 2.5 million clones, 90% to 96% of them singletons. Material: naive CD4+ T cells sorted from blood. The subset here: CD45RA+ positively selected. The source of these receptors is a man between 18 and 29 years old in good health.

V is TRBV7-9 and J is TRBJ1-6; 7 positions agree with TRBD1. CDR3 length equals 16 residues. The V and J ends lost 1 base and 10 bases, in that order; junction bases with no gene match: 10. Germline V gives CDR1 SEHNR, CDR2 FQNEAQ (reference sequence). CDR3 coding DNA: TGTGCCAGCAGCTTAGGCGGCCGGGACAGAGGCTCACCCCTCCACTTT. This sequence encodes CASSLGGRDRGSPLHF.

This chain uses TRBV6-1 with TRBJ2-7; 11 positions match TRBD2. V lost 6 bases and J lost 2; bases outside the gene matches: 6. The CDR3 spans 15 residues. From germline, CDR1 is MNHNS and CDR2 SASEGT. The CDR3 DNA is TGTGCCAGCAGGGGCGGGACTAGCGGAACCTACGAGCAGTACTTC. This gives the protein CASRGGTSGTYEQYF.

To note about this clone: Other nucleotide sequences in the sample specify the same CDR3. This chain links TRBV5-6 with TRBJ1-2; D gene uncertain. V was trimmed by 2 bases and J by 4 bases, leaving 9 bases between them. The CDR3 runs 13 residues. Germline V CDR1 and CDR2: SGHDT, YYEEEE. The CDR3 DNA sequence: TGTGCCAGCAGCTTCGGACGGAGCTATGGCTACACCTTC. It translates to CASSFGRSYGYTF. The full variable domain, with the rest looked up from reference TRBV5-6 and TRBJ1-2, is DAGVTQSPTHLIKTRGQQVTLRCSPKSGHDTVSWYQQALGQGPQFIFQYYEEEERQRGNFPDRFSGHQFPNYSSELNVNALLLGDSALYLCASSFGRSYGYTFGSGTRLTVV.

The V gene is TRBV5-1, the J gene TRBJ1-2, with no clear D. CDR1 and CDR2 (germline): SGHRS, YFSETQ. CDR3 length equals 13 residues. Trimming shortened V by 3 bases and J by 6 bases, and 12 bases separated the two germline ends. The DNA of the CDR3 is TGCGCCAGCAGCTCGCCAGACGGAAATGGCTACACCTTC. Translation: CASSSPDGNGYTF.

V is TRBV7-6 and J is TRBJ2-5; unclear D gene. There are 15 residues in the CDR3. Germline-derived CDR1 and CDR2 are SGHVS and FNYEAQ. Trimming took off 1 base at V and 2 bases at J, with 11 bases between the two ends. CDR3 region: CASSLGGERQETQYF. CDR3 nucleotides: TGTGCCAGCAGCTTAGGGGGTGAACGACAAGAGACCCAGTACTTC.

The rearrangement links TRBV5-6 to TRBJ1-3; D unresolved. With 0 bases removed from V and 4 bases from J, the gap between germline ends came to 5 bases. This CDR3 comprises 13 residues. Germline CDR1 and CDR2: SGHDT and YYEEEE. The CDR3 spells CASSLVAGNTIYF. The CDR3, as DNA: TGTGCCAGCAGCTTGGTAGCAGGAAACACCATATATTTT.

DNA of the CDR3: TGTGCCAGCAGCGTAGGTCAGGGTGATGTTTGGAGTTCACCCCTCCACTTT. The encoded protein is CASSVGQGDVWSSPLHF. The chain employs TRBV9 and TRBJ1-6; D perhaps matches TRBD1 (5 bases). The V end was cut by 0 bases, the J end by 9 bases, with 19 bases between. This CDR3 comprises 17 residues. Germline V gene sequence: CDR1 SGDLS, CDR2 YYNGEE.

Notes on this clone: Other DNA sequences in the same sample also yield this CDR3. The V call is TRBV30, the J call TRBJ2-7; D remains ambiguous. With 2 bases removed from V and 3 bases from J, the gap between germline ends came to 8 bases. The CDR3 runs 12 residues. CDR1 is GTSNPN and CDR2 is SVGIG in the germline V gene (reference sequence). This CDR3 is CAWSLSGYEQYF. CDR3 coding DNA: TGTGCCTGGAGTCTATCTGGCTACGAGCAGTACTTC. Full variable domain (rest looked up from reference TRBV30 and TRBJ2-7): SQTIHQWPATLVQPVGSPLSLECTVEGTSNPNLYWYRQAAGRGLQLLFYSVGIGQISSEVPQNLSASRPQDRQFILSSKKLLLSDSGFYLCAWSLSGYEQYFGPGTRLTVT.

This chain's CDR3 is CASSLSLTGNTGELFF. CDR3 bases: TGTGCCAGTAGTTTATCTTTGACAGGGAACACCGGGGAGCTGTTTTTT. The chain employs TRBV19 and TRBJ2-2, with D perhaps TRBD1 (6 bases). V was cut by 5 bases and J by 1 base, with 14 bases left in between. CDR3 length: 16 amino acids. Germline loops: CDR1 LNHDA, CDR2 SQIVND (reference sequence).

The chain has TRBV28 and TRBJ1-1; perhaps TRBD1 as D (5 bases). The CDR3 has 14 amino acids. CDR1 MDHEN and CDR2 SYDVKM come from the germline V gene. Trimming pared 3 bases from V and 0 bases from J, leaving 8 bases between. The CDR3 nucleotides are TGTGCCAGCAGTTTGGGGACCGTGAACACTGAAGCTTTCTTT. It encodes CASSLGTVNTEAFF.

The chain links TRBV30 to TRBJ2-7, with D possibly being TRBD1 (5 bases). In germline, CDR1 is GTSNPN, CDR2 SVGIG (reference sequence). Trimming took 8 bases from V and 6 from J, leaving 20 bases between them. The CDR3 covers 13 residues. CDR3 in amino acids: CAGAIRGDGEQYF. The CDR3 DNA sequence: TGTGCCGGGGCCATTAGGGGTGATGGCGAGCAGTACTTC.

This chain uses TRBV5-4 with TRBJ2-7; maybe TRBD1 (6 bases). Germline V CDR1 and CDR2: SGHNT, YYREEE (reference sequence). Trimming took 4 bases from V and 0 from J, leaving 14 bases between them. CDR3 length: 15 amino acids. The CDR3, as DNA: TGTGCCAGCAGCGCGACAGGCTTGAGCTCCTACGAGCAGTACTTC. Residues: CASSATGLSSYEQYF.

This clone was seen once. The rearrangement joins TRBV4-2 to TRBJ2-7, with D maybe TRBD1 (6 bases). The CDR3 loop spans 14 amino acids. V was clipped by 3 bases and J by 1 base, with 10 bases between them. Looked up from germline, CDR1 is LGHNA and CDR2 is YNFKEQ. DNA for the CDR3: TGTGCCAGCAGCCACGTACAGGGATCCTACGAGCAGTACTTC. It codes for CASSHVQGSYEQYF.

The J gene is TRBJ1-2, the V gene TRBV6-5; D is perhaps TRBD1 (5 bases). Germline V lookup: CDR1 MNHEY, CDR2 SVGAGI. The CDR3 consists of 14 residues. The V end was cut by 6 bases, the J end by 1 base, with 12 bases between. The CDR3 nucleotides are TGTGCCAGCAGGCAGGGACGACTTAACTATGGCTACACCTTC. Its translation is CASRQGRLNYGYTF.

V usage is TRBV11-2 and J usage is TRBJ1-2; 10 positions agree with TRBD1. Losses at the gene ends were 6 bases for V and 5 bases for J; bases not matched to a gene: 15. The germline gives CDR1 SGHAT, CDR2 FQNNGV. The CDR3 is 17 amino acids. The CDR3 sequence: CASSALGGQGLRYGYTF. Here the CDR3 DNA reads TGTGCCAGCAGTGCCCTTGGGGGACAGGGGTTGCGGTATGGCTACACCTTC.

CDR3 in amino acids: CASSLGPGRGETQYF. In DNA form, the CDR3 reads TGCGCCAGCAGCTTGGGGCCAGGGCGAGGGGAGACCCAGTACTTC. The J gene is TRBJ2-5, the V gene TRBV5-1; D could derive from TRBD1 or TRBD2 (5 bases each). The V end was cut by 0 bases, the J end by 5 bases, with 14 bases between. CDR3 length: 15 amino acids. Germline V lookup: CDR1 SGHRS, CDR2 YFSETQ. Looking up the rest from reference TRBV5-1 and TRBJ2-5 gives the full variable domain: KAGVTQTPRYLIKTRGQQVTLSCSPISGHRSVSWYQQTPGQGLQFLFEYFSETQRNKGNFPGRFSGRQFSNSRSEMNVSTLELGDSALYLCASSLGPGRGETQYFGPGTRLLVL.

This clone has a single count. The rearrangement links TRBV7-2 to TRBJ2-7; no firm D call. V was pared by 1 base and J by 5 bases, with 9 bases between. Germline CDR1 is SGHTA and CDR2 is FQGNSA. The CDR3 covers 13 residues. The CDR3 reads CASSLGSGNEQYF. For the CDR3, the DNA is TGTGCCAGCAGCTTAGGATCGGGTAACGAGCAGTACTTC.

The CDR3 protein is CASTFGGLGTDTQYF. DNA for the CDR3: TGTGCCAGCACTTTCGGGGGACTAGGTACAGATACGCAGTATTTT. The chain recombines TRBV28 with TRBJ2-3, with TRBD2 matching 8 bases. The V gene's germline CDR1 is MDHEN and CDR2 SYDVKM. This CDR3 spans 15 amino acids. With V trimmed by 7 bases and J by 3 bases, 9 bases remained unmatched.

The chain links TRBV28 to TRBJ1-3, with D possibly matching TRBD1 (6 bases). Germline V gene data show CDR1 as MDHEN and CDR2 as SYDVKM. The CDR3 loop spans 16 amino acids. V was shortened by 1 base and J by 0 bases, with 10 bases between the two germline ends. The CDR3, as DNA: TGTGCCAGCAGTTTATCGGGGGGCAGCTCTGGAAACACCATATATTTT. Translation: CASSLSGGSSGNTIYF.

As DNA, the CDR3 is TGTGCCAGCAGCGTAGCAGCGGTATCTGGGAATGAGCAGTTCTTC. It yields the protein CASSVAAVSGNEQFF. V gene TRBV9 combines with J gene TRBJ2-1; TRBD2 might be the D (5 bases). The CDR3 loop spans 15 amino acids. Germline V gene data show CDR1 as SGDLS and CDR2 as YYNGEE. V lost 0 bases, J lost 7 bases, and 14 bases lay in between.

For this clone: At the DNA level, this CDR3 is encoded by other sequences in the same sample as well. The V call is TRBV5-1, the J call TRBJ2-2; tentative D call: TRBD1 (5 bases). CDR3 size: 14 residues. The V gene's germline CDR1 is SGHRS and CDR2 YFSETQ. V shed 0 bases and J shed 3 bases, with 6 bases lying between them. The CDR3 here is CASSLGQYTGELFF. CDR3 nucleotides: TGCGCCAGCAGCTTGGGACAGTACACCGGGGAGCTGTTTTTT.

V gene TRBV6-7 combines with J gene TRBJ2-7, with TRBD1 as a possible D gene (6 bases). TRBV6-7 has ORF status, its function being uncertain. The V gene lost 8 bases and the J gene lost 9 bases, with 29 bases spanning the gap. This CDR3 has 16 residues. This CDR3 reads CASWSVAGTCQLAQYF. As DNA, the CDR3 is TGTGCCAGCTGGAGCGTGGCCGGGACATGCCAATTGGCGCAGTACTTC.

The chain carries TRBV11-1 and TRBJ1-1; 7 bases are shared with TRBD1. CDR1 is SGHAT, CDR2 FQDESV, per germline (reference sequence). The CDR3 contains 14 residues. V shed 5 bases, J shed 1 base, and the junction held 4 bases outside the gene matches. The CDR3 is CASSTWTGNTEAFF. CDR3 coding DNA: TGTGCCAGCAGCACCTGGACAGGGAACACTGAAGCTTTCTTT.

The V and J genes are TRBV5-1 and TRBJ1-3, with a weak D call TRBD1 (6 bases). This CDR3 has 15 residues. With 2 bases removed from V and 4 bases from J, the gap between germline ends came to 13 bases. Germline CDR1 is SGHRS and CDR2 is YFSETQ. This CDR3 reads CASSFGDRNGNTIYF. CDR3 nucleotides: TGCGCCAGCAGCTTCGGAGACAGGAACGGAAACACCATATATTTT.

V usage is TRBV6-5 and J usage is TRBJ2-7; D is possibly TRBD1 or TRBD2 (6 bases each). Per germline, CDR1 MNHEY and CDR2 SVGAGI. Trimming stripped 2 bases from V and 2 bases from J, with 13 bases between. The CDR3 consists of 15 residues. The CDR3 sequence is CASSYREGGTYEQYF. The CDR3 DNA reads as TGTGCCAGCAGTTACCGAGAGGGGGGCACCTACGAGCAGTACTTC.